This TCR beta chain derives from a study of cytomegalovirus exposure and HLA in healthy donors (dated by TCRdb to about 2017). In the study overall: An earlier analysis of approximately 640 of the donors reported 250 to 300 Gb of sequence data and about 100 million unique TCR beta sequences from 150 million to 200 million T cells. An early release covering more than 500 HLA-typed donors comprised roughly 300 gigabases of sequencing data and around 85 million unique TCR sequences. Of the 350 to 450 genotyped donors, approximately 83% fell in the genetic ancestry cluster associated with self-reported Caucasian donors. The study aimed to test whether signatures of past pathogen exposure could be identified by cataloging public T cell receptors. Using immunosequencing, the study profiled T cell repertoires from about 610 subjects and related those repertoires to cytomegalovirus serostatus. In addition to the first cohort of 650 to 800 subjects, a separate validation cohort of 130 or so different subjects was used. High-throughput TCR immunosequencing, statistical association of individual TCRs with disease status, and machine learning were combined to predict cytomegalovirus infection status. To study patterns of TCR occurrence, a later analysis re-analyzed previously published TCR beta repertoires from around 700 donors and added high-resolution HLA genotyping. The later analysis used no new phenotypic data to find candidate immune exposures, relying instead on TCR beta sequences and their occurrence across donors. In an earlier analysis of 587 of the donors, high-throughput TCR beta sequencing was used to judge whether each TCR beta V gene segment behaved as functional or pseudogenic. Donor age, sex, ethnicity and CMV serostatus were compiled together with the repertoire data. A later genetic analysis took genome-wide SNP genotypes for about three fifths of the 666 donors and used that subset as a discovery cohort. Every discovery cohort repertoire had been produced on one sequencing platform. Class I and class II HLA loci were covered by the typing at four-digit resolution. Typing coverage varied by locus: roughly 620-630 donors for A, B, C, DRB1 and DQB1; roughly 560 for DQA1; some 610 for DPA1; 450 to 480 for DPB1. Because of strong linkage in the cohort, 5 or 6 DR-DQ haplotypes were treated as single units for association and clustering. Among 300 to 500 genotyped donors of the cohort, an average of approximately 240,000 unique TCR beta nucleotide sequences was sequenced per donor, of which 15% to 20% were non-productive. Broader findings and caveats from the paper: According to the authors, the approach could potentially be generalized to other disease states and immunological phenotypes. Some IMGT-functional V segments, including TRBV6-2 and TRBV6-3, could not be distinguished by the 87-base-pair reads and were therefore excluded. Linkage disequilibrium might explain the correlated functional status among segregating V segments, but an unknown experimental factor could not be ruled out. The study listed 150 to 200 TCR beta chains as associated with cytomegalovirus. A further reported finding was that TCR beta sequences accurately predicted the HLA-A and HLA-B alleles for most subjects in the first cohort. Roughly uniform sequencing depth across donors was assumed in presence/absence analyses, although this assumption may not hold. According to a later analysis, most CMV-associated TCR beta chains appeared to be HLA-restricted, and the HLA associations seemed to be driven largely by CMV exposure. Compared with equally common non-associated chains, HLA-associated TCR beta chains in a later analysis were more clonally expanded and had lower generation probabilities. According to a later analysis, parvovirus B19, influenza, CMV and Epstein-Barr virus appeared linked to several top co-occurrence clusters. In an earlier analysis of some 550 of the donors, most TCR beta V segments were observed in productive rearrangements about 87% or about 30% of the time, broadly matching IMGT annotations. A cluster of highly shared sequence variants was judged likely to be a technical artifact of the sequencing pipeline. According to a later genetic analysis, donors in an Asian-associated ancestry cluster had fewer N-insertions in productive TCRs than the approximately 690-donor mean. While some public TCRs were present in many individuals, most TCR sequences turned up only very rarely across donors. A few of the identified cytomegalovirus-associated TCR beta chains were confirmed in vitro to be specific for cytomegalovirus antigens. When HLA alleles, especially DR and DQ, strongly co-occurred, attributing TCR associations to individual alleles was difficult. An association between a missense DCLRE1C variant and V-gene and J-gene trimming of TCR beta chains was found in a later genetic analysis and replicated in an independent cohort. Because counts were too low, about 18 rarely observed V segments, including chromosome 9 orphons, were excluded from the earlier analysis of about 500 of the donors. In both the original and validation cohorts, the classifier was reported to diagnose cytomegalovirus status with high specificity and sensitivity. Specific HLA alleles were associated with over 15,000 TCR beta sequences at a false discovery rate of 0.05 in a later analysis. HLA typing was unavailable for some donors at each locus, so association tests used only the typed subset. A later analysis found that TCR association rates varied across HLA loci, with DRB1 alleles showing the most associated TCRs and HLA-C alleles the fewest. Immune exposure information for the cohort was limited to CMV serostatus. The cohort was sequenced for TCR beta chains only, and without alpha or paired-chain data the features that could be detected were limited.

The cohort consisted of 600 to 750 healthy bone marrow donors. At the time of sampling, every cohort member was nominally healthy, though immune exposures that went unrecorded were likely present. The donor tested CMV seronegative, placing the donor among the approximately 400 seronegative members of the cohort. Every donor gave a peripheral blood sample, and the peripheral blood mononuclear cells from that sample were used for TCR beta sequencing. The Qiagen DNeasy Blood Extraction Kit was used to extract genomic DNA from the blood cell samples. Libraries were built with the immunoSEQ multiplex PCR assay. A mixture of 60 forward primers for TCR Vbeta segments and 13 reverse primers for TCR Jbeta segments was used in the multiplex PCR. The CDR3 region of rearranged TCR beta genes was amplified from genomic DNA with a multiplex PCR assay. Amplified TCR beta libraries were sequenced as 87-base-pair reads on the Illumina HiSeq System. As for the original processing: In a later analysis, roughly 80 million unique TCR beta chains were counted across the roughly 610 repertoires, and roughly 11 million of these chains were shared by at least two donors. Raw reads were error-corrected and collapsed into unique sequences by a nearest-neighbor algorithm in which closely related sequences were merged to remove PCR and sequencing errors. To assign V, D and J gene segments, CDR3 sequences were aligned to IMGT reference sequences. For a sequence to be retained, at least a six-nucleotide match to both a V gene segment and a J gene segment was required. A rearrangement counted as productive if the CDR3 had no stop codons and remained in frame with V and J, and every other rearrangement counted as non-productive. CDR3 was defined according to IMGT convention as the region running from the second conserved V-encoded cysteine to the conserved J-encoded phenylalanine. In an earlier analysis of more than 550 of the donors, sequences lacking an unambiguous match to a single V gene segment were excluded. An earlier analysis of several hundred of the donors classified V segments as functional when productive rearrangements were above 56.7% and as segregating when the standard deviation between donors was above 5%. To diagnose cytomegalovirus status from the catalog of TCR beta chain sequences, a statistical classification framework was built. V and J gene assignment, in a later analysis, came from comparing TCR nucleotide sequences with IMGT/GENE-DB human TR gene sequences. The TCRdist pipeline was used in a later analysis to assign CDR3 sequences and most-parsimonious VDJ recombination scenarios. In a later analysis, every TCR beta chain was defined by the combination of its CDR3 amino acid sequence and its V-gene family, and reads without a unique V-gene family were dropped. To address suspected cross-contamination and a sequencing artifact, a later analysis removed under 600 highly shared, low-generation-probability nucleotide sequences. A later analysis calculated a clonal expansion index for each public chain from normalized within-repertoire ranks of inferred template counts. Generation probabilities in a later analysis came from a VDJ recombination model fitted to out-of-frame rearrangements, and those results were checked against IGoR. A later analysis scored TCR-TCR, TCR-HLA and TCR-CMV co-occurrence with hypergeometric tests, applying a repertoire-size bias correction to TCR pairs. False discovery rates were estimated in a later analysis by permuting HLA or CMV assignments 20 times. In a later analysis, co-occurring TCRs were grouped using DBSCAN, with TCRdist sequence similarity added in when clustering inside HLA-allele-positive subsets. For co-occurrence clustering, repertoires with fewer than 30,000 or more than 120,000 public chains were excluded, along with 4 to 6 repertoires with anomalous nucleotide sharing. TCRdb took over this immuneACCESS table, retaining in-frame rearrangements with V and J assigned. Such tables are incomplete; in checked studies, under half of the missing clones stem from an unresolved V gene, and the remainder is unexplained. V and J calls and clone size are given by that table; D and trimming were obtained from the DNA. Across this sample there are 150,000 to 200,000 clones, with about three quarters seen only once. The ten largest make up approximately 0.99% of the sample.

The CDR3 has 13 amino acids, counting the end cysteine and phenylalanine. The CDR3 DNA has 39 bases and is translated from base 1. Between the V and J ends, shortened by 3 bases and 3 bases respectively, the junction contains 7 bases. According to the germline V gene (reference sequence), CDR1 reads LNHDA and CDR2 reads SQIVND. This clone was found a few times. This clone's antigen is unknown. Per-nucleotide qualities are absent, and no much larger clonotype sits a single base away. In the same sample, other DNA sequences code for this CDR3. The clonotype originates from a woman in her 40s in good health and CMV-seronegative. The chain is encoded by TRBV19 joined to TRBJ2-3; no D gene can be assigned with confidence. Sequenced input: PBMCs. This receptor has the CDR3 CASSMSGTDTQYF. The bases are TGTGCCAGTAGTATGTCCGGGACAGATACGCAGTATTTT.